The 2 T cell receptor beta chains below were found in one sample sequenced in a study of PD-1 blockade in classical Hodgkin lymphoma. Here immunoSEQ multiplex PCR was the method, and the copy in TCRdb shows in-frame clones only, minus some. The profile shows some 62,000 clones, approximately 88% of them singletons. Following autologous stem cell transplantation, relapse occurred in every patient, and exposure to brentuximab vedotin varied. The specimen comprised peripheral blood mononuclear cells (PBMCs), sampled at baseline. Receptors originate from a human donor with classical Hodgkin lymphoma.

This clone was recorded only once. V is TRBV5-1 and J is TRBJ2-7; TRBD2 aligns across 9 bases. CDR3 length: 15 residues. From germline, CDR1 is SGHRS and CDR2 YFSETQ. V trimming: 1 base; J trimming: 1 base; junction bases outside the gene matches: 3. The CDR3 reads CASSLTTSGSYEQYF. The CDR3 nucleotides read TGCGCCAGCAGCTTGACGACTAGCGGTTCCTACGAGCAGTACTTC.

This chain uses TRBV4-1 with TRBJ1-1; D is ambiguous. This CDR3 has 16 residues. The germline gives CDR1 MGHRA, CDR2 YSYEKL. V lost 0 bases and J 1 base, leaving 12 bases between the germline ends. For the CDR3, the DNA is TGCGCCAGCAGCCAAGATCCGGGCCAAAAGAACACTGAAGCTTTCTTT. Its translation: CASSQDPGQKNTEAFF.